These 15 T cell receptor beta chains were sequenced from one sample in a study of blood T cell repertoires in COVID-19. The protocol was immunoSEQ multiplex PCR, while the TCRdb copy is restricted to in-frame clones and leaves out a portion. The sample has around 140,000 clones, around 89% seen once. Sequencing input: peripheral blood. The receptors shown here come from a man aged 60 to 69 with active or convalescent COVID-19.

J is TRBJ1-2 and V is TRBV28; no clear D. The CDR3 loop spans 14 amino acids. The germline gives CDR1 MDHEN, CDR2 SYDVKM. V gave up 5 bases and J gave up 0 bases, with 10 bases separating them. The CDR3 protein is CASSPWAANYGYTF. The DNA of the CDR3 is TGTGCCAGCAGTCCCTGGGCAGCTAACTATGGCTACACCTTC.

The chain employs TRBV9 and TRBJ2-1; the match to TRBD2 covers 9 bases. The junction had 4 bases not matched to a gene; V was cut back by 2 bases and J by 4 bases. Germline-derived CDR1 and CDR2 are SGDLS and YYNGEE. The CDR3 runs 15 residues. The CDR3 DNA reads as TGTGCCAGCAGCGTCCTAGCGGGGCTATACAATGAGCAGTTCTTC. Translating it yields CASSVLAGLYNEQFF.

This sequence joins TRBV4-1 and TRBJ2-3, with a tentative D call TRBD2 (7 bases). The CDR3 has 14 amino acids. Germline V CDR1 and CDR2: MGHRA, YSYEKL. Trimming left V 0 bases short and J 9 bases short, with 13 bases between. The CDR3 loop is CASSQEDGGGTQYF. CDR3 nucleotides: TGCGCCAGCAGCCAAGAGGATGGCGGGGGCACGCAGTATTTT.

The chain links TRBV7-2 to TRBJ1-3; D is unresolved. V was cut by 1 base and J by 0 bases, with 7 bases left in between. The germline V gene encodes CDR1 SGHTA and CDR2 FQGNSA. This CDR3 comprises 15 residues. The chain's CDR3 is CASSLVSSSGNTIYF. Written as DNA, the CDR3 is TGTGCCAGCAGCTTAGTTTCGAGCTCTGGAAACACCATATATTTT. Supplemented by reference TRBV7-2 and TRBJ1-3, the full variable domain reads GAGVSQSPSNKVTEKGKDVELRCDPISGHTALYWYRQSLGQGLEFLIYFQGNSAPDKSGLPSDRFSAERTGGSVSTLTIQRTQQEDSAVYLCASSLVSSSGNTIYFGEGSWLTVV.

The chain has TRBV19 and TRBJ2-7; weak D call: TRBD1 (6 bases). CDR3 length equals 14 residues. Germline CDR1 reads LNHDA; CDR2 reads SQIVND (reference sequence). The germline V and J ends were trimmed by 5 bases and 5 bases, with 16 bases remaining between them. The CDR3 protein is CASSLQGQSNEQYF. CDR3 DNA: TGTGCCAGTAGTTTGCAGGGGCAATCGAACGAGCAGTACTTC.

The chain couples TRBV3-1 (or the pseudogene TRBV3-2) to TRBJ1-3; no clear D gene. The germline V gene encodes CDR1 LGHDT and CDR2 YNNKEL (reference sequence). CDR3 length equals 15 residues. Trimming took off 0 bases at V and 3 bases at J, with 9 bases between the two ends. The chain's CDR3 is CASSQERAVGNTIYF. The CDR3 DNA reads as TGTGCCAGCAGCCAAGAGAGGGCGGTTGGAAACACCATATATTTT.

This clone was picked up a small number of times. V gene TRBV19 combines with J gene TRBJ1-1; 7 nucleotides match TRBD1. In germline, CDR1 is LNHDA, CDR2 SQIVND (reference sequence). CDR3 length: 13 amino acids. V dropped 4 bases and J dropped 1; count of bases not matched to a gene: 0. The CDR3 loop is CASSRDRNTEAFF. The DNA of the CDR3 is TGTGCCAGTAGTAGGGACAGGAACACTGAAGCTTTCTTT.

The DNA of the CDR3 is TGTGCCAGCAGCTTGCGGGAGTCCAAGACCCAGTACTTC. Translation: CASSLRESKTQYF. The chain uses TRBV5-4 and TRBJ2-5, with D maybe TRBD2 (6 bases). The V end lost 1 base, the J end lost 6 bases, and 10 bases lay between the germline ends. The length of the CDR3 is 13 residues. CDR1 is SGHNT and CDR2 is YYREEE in the germline V gene (reference sequence).

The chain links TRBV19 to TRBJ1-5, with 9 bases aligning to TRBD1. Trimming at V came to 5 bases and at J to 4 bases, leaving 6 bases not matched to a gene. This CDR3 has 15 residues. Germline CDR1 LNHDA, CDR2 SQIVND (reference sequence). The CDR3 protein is CASSRSGQGNQPQHF. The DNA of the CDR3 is TGTGCCAGTAGTCGATCAGGACAGGGGAATCAGCCCCAGCATTTT.

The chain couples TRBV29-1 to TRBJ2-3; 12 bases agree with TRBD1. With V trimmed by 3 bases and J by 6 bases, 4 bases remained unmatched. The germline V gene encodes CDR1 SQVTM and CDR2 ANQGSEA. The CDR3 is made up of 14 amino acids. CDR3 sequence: CSVDGTGGADTQYF. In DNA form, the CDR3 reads TGCAGCGTTGACGGGACAGGGGGCGCGGATACGCAGTATTTT.

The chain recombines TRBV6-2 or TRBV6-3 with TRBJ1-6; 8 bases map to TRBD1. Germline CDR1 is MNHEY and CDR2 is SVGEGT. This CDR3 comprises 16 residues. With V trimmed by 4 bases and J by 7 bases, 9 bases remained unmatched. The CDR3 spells CASSSWTGRVNSPLHF. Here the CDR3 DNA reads TGTGCCAGCAGTTCCTGGACAGGGAGGGTAAATTCACCCCTCCACTTT.

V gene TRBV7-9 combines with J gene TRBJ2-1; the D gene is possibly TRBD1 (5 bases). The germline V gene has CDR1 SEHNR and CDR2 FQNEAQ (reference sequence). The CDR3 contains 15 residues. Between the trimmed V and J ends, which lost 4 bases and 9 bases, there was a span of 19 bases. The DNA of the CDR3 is TGTGCCAGCAGCTACCCTCAGGGTGGTTTTACTGAGCAGTTCTTC. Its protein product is CASSYPQGGFTEQFF.

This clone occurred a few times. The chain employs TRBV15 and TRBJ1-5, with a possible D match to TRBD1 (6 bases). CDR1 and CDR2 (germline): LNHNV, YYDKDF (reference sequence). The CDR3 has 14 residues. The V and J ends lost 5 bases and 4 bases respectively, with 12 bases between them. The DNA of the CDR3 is TGTGCCACCAGCGGGGGGGCAGGGAATCAGCCCCAGCATTTT. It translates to CATSGGAGNQPQHF.

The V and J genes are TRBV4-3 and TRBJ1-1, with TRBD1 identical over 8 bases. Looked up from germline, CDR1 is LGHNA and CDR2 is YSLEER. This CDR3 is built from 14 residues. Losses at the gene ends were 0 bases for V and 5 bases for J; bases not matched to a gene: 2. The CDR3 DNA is TGCGCCAGCAGCCAAGATGACAGGGGAACTGAAGCTTTCTTT. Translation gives CASSQDDRGTEAFF.

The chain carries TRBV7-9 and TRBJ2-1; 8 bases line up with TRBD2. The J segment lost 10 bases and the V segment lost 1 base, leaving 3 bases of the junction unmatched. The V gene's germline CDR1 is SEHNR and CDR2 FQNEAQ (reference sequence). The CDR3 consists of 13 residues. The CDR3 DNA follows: TGTGCCAGCAGCTTAGATACGGGAGGGGAGCAGTTCTTC. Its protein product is CASSLDTGGEQFF. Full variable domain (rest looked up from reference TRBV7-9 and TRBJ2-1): DTGVSQNPRHKITKRGQNVTFRCDPISEHNRLYWYRQTLGQGPEFLTYFQNEAQLEKSRLLSDRFSAERPKGSFSTLEIQRTEQGDSAMYLCASSLDTGGEQFFGPGTRLTVL.